This entry lists 3 T cell receptor beta chains sequenced from one sample in a study of T cell responses to AZD1222 COVID-19 vaccine. Sequencing was performed with immunoSEQ multiplex PCR; in TCRdb, only in-frame clones are kept and a portion is missing. This table has approximately 140,000 clones, more than 85% appearing once. This specimen consisted of peripheral blood, obtained on day 0 of AZD1222 vaccination. The receptors were gathered from an adult in good health.

The V call is TRBV28, the J call TRBJ1-5; D gene uncertain. Trimming shortened V by 8 bases and J by 5 bases, and 13 bases separated the two germline ends. CDR1 and CDR2 (germline): MDHEN, SYDVKM. The CDR3 contains 13 residues. The CDR3: CASLQGGDQPQHF. For the CDR3, the DNA is TGTGCCAGCCTTCAAGGCGGGGATCAGCCCCAGCATTTT. Full variable domain (outside the CDR3, taken from reference TRBV28 and TRBJ1-5): DVKVTQSSRYLVKRTGEKVFLECVQDMDHENMFWYRQDPGLGLRLIYFSYDVKMKEKGDIPEGYSVSREKKERFSLILESASTNQTSMYLCASLQGGDQPQHFGDGTRLSIL.

V and J are TRBV6-1 and TRBJ2-7; 8 bases are shared with TRBD2. The trim removed 3 bases at V and 3 bases at J, leaving 10 bases unmatched. Looked up from germline, CDR1 is MNHNS and CDR2 is SASEGT. The CDR3 totals 16 residues. The CDR3 DNA sequence: TGTGCCAGCAGTGAGAGAACGGTGGGACTAGTCTACGAGCAGTACTTC. Its protein product is CASSERTVGLVYEQYF.

In the case of this clone: The sample carries other DNA sequences with the same CDR3. This sequence joins TRBV7-8 and TRBJ2-7; 13 positions match TRBD2. The CDR3 extends over 15 amino acids. V lost 2 bases and J lost 3; bases outside the gene matches: 1. From germline, CDR1 is SGHVS and CDR2 FQNEAQ. CDR3 coding DNA: TGTGCCAGCAGCTTACGACTAGCGGGAGGCTACGAGCAGTACTTC. Translating it yields CASSLRLAGGYEQYF.